This entry is about one T cell receptor beta chain. The data were taken from a study of yellow fever vaccine responses in identical twins. Via MiXCR, TCRdb re-called the RT-PCR reads, giving one row per CDR3 protein. The sample records 4,500 to 5,000 distinct CDR3 sequences, 70% to 85% being singletons. Sequencing was performed on T cells from blood (PBMCs), unsorted or a sorted subset (not recorded which), taken before or after yellow fever vaccination (not recorded which). This TCR came from a young woman who received the yellow fever vaccine.

The CDR3 here is CASSQSFGQGNYEQYF. The CDR3 coding sequence is TGCGCCAGCAGTCAATCCTTTGGACAGGGTAACTACGAGCAGTACTTC. The chain links TRBV23-1 to TRBJ2-7, with 8 bases matching TRBD1. TRBV23-1 is known as an ORF, though its function is uncertain. This CDR3 comprises 16 residues. J lost 3 bases, V lost 0 bases, and 7 bases had no gene match.